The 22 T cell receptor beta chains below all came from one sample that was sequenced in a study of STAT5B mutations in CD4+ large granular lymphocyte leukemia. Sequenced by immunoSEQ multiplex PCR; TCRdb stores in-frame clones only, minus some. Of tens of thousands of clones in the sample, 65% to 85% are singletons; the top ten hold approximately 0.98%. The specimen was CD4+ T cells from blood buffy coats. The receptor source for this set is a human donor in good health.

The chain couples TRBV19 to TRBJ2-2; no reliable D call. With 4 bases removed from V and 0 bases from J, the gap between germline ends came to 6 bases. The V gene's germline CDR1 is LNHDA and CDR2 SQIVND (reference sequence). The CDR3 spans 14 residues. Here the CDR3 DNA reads TGTGCCAGTAGTAACTTAGCGAACACCGGGGAGCTGTTTTTT. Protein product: CASSNLANTGELFF.

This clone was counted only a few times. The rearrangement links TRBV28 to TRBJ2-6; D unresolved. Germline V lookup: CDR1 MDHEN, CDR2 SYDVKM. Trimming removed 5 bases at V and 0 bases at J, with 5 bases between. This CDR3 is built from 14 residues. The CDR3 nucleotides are TGTGCCAGCAGTCCGCCCTCTGGGGCCAACGTCCTGACTTTC. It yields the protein CASSPPSGANVLTF.

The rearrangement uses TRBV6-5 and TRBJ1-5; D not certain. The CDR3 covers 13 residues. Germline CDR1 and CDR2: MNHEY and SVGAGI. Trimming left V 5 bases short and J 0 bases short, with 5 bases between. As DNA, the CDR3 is TGTGCCAGCAGTCGAGATAGCAATCAGCCCCAGCATTTT. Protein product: CASSRDSNQPQHF.

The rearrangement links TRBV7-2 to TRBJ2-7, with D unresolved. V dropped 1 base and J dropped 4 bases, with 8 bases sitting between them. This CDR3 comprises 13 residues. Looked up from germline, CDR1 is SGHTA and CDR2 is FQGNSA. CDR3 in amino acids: CASSLGPDYEQYV. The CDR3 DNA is TGTGCCAGCAGCTTAGGACCTGATTACGAGCAGTACGTC.

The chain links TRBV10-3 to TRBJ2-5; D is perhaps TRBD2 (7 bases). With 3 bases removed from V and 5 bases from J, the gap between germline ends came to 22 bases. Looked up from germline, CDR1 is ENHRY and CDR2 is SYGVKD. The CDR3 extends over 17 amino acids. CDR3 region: CAISDPLLRGGGETQYF. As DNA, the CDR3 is TGTGCCATCAGTGACCCACTCTTGCGGGGAGGGGGTGAGACCCAGTACTTC.

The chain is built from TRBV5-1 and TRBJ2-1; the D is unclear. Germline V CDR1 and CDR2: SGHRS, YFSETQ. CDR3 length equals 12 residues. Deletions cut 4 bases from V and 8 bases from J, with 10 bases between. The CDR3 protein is CASSNPEDEQFF. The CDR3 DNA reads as TGCGCCAGCAGCAATCCCGAGGATGAGCAGTTCTTC.

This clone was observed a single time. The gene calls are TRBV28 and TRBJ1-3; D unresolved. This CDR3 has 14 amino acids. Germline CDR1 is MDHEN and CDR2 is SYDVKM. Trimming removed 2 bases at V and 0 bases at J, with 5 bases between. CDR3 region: CASSLTFSGNTIYF. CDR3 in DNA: TGTGCCAGCAGTTTAACGTTCTCTGGAAACACCATATATTTT.

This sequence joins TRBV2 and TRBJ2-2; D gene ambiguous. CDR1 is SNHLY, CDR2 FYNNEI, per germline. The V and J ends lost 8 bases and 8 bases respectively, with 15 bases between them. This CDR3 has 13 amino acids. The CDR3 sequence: CASWDFLKGELFF. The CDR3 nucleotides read TGTGCCAGCTGGGATTTCCTCAAAGGGGAGCTGTTTTTT.

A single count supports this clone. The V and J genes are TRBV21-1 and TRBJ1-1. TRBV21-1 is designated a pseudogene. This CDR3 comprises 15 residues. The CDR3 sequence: CASRKEFRRSTEAFF. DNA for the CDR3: TGTGCCAGCAGGAAAGAGTTCAGGAGATCCACTGAAGCTTTCTTT.

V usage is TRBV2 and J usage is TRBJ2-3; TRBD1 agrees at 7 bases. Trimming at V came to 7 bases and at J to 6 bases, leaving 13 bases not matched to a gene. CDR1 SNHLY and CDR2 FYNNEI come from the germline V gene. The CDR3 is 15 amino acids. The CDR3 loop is CASTPGTGVRDTQYF. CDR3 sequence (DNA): TGTGCCAGCACCCCTGGAACAGGGGTGCGCGATACGCAGTATTTT.

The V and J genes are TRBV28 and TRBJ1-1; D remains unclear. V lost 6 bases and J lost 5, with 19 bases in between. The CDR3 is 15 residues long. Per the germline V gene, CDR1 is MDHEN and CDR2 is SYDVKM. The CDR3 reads CASSSPPAGNTEAFF. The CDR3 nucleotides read TGTGCCAGCAGCTCCCCCCCCGCGGGGAATACTGAAGCTTTCTTT.

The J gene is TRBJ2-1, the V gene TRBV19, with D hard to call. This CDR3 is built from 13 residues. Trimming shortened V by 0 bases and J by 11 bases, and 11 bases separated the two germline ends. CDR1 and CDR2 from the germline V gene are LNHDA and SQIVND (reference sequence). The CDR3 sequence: CASSIDWSGQQFF. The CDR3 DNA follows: TGTGCCAGTAGTATAGATTGGTCCGGTCAGCAGTTCTTC.

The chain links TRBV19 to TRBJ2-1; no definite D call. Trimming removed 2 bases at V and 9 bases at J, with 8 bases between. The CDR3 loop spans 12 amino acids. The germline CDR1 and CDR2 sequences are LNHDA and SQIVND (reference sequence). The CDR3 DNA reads TGTGCCAGTAGTATACAAAAAGGTGAGCAGTTCTTC. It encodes CASSIQKGEQFF.

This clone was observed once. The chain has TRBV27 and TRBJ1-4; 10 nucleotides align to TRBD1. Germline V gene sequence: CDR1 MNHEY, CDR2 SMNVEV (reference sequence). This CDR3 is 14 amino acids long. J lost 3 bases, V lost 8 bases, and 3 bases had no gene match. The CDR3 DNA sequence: TGTGCCAGCCAGGGGACAGGGGCTAATGAAAAACTGTTTTTT. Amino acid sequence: CASQGTGANEKLFF.

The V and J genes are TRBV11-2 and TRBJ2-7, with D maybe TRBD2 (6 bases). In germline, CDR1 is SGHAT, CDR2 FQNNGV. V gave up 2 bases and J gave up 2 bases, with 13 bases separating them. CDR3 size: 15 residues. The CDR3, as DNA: TGTGCCAGCAGCTTAATCCCCGGGGGAGCCTACGAGCAGTACGTC. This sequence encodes CASSLIPGGAYEQYV.

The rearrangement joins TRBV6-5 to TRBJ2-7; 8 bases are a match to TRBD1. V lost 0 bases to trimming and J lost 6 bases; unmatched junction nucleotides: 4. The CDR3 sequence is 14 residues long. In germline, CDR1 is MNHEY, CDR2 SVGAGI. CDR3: CASSYSLTGVEQYF. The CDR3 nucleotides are TGTGCCAGCAGTTACTCGTTGACAGGGGTCGAGCAGTACTTC.

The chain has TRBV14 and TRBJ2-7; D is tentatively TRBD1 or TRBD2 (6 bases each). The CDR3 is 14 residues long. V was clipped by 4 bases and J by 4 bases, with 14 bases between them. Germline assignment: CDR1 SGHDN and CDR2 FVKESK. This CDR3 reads CASSPAGGGYEQYF. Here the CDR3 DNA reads TGTGCCAGCAGCCCAGCCGGGGGCGGGTACGAGCAGTACTTC.

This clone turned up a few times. CDR3 DNA sequence: TGCGCCAGCAGCACACAGACAGGGAGCAATTCACCCCTCCACTTT. Translation: CASSTQTGSNSPLHF. This chain links TRBV5-1 with TRBJ1-6; TRBD1 agrees at 7 bases. Germline V CDR1 and CDR2: SGHRS, YFSETQ. J gave up 7 bases and V 4 bases, and 8 bases lay outside the gene matches. This CDR3 comprises 15 residues.

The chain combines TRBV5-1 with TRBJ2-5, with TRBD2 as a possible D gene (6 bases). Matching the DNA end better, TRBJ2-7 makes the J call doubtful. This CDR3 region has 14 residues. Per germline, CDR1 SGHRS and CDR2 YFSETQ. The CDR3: CASSRLEGTYEQYF. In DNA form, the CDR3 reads TGCGCCAGCAGCCGGCTGGAGGGTACCTACGAGCAGTACTTC.

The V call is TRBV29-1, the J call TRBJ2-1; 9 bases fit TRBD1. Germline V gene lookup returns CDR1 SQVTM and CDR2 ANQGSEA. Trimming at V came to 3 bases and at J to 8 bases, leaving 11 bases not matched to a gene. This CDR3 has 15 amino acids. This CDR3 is CSVDGDRAGEDEQFF. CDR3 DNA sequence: TGCAGCGTTGACGGGGACAGGGCTGGGGAGGATGAGCAGTTCTTC.

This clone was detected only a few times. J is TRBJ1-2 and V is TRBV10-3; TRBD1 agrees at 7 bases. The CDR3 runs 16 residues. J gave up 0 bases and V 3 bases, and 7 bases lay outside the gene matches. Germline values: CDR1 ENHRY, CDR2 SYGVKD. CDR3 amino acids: CAISDPGGVPNYGYTF. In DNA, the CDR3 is TGTGCCATCAGTGACCCAGGGGGGGTCCCTAACTATGGCTACACCTTC.

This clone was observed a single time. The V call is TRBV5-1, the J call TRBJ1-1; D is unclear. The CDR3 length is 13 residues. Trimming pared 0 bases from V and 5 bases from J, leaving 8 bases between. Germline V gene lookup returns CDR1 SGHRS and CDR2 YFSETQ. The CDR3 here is CASSLAAGTEAFF. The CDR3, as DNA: TGCGCCAGCAGCTTGGCCGCGGGGACTGAAGCTTTCTTT. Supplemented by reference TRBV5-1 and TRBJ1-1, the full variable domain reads KAGVTQTPRYLIKTRGQQVTLSCSPISGHRSVSWYQQTPGQGLQFLFEYFSETQRNKGNFPGRFSGRQFSNSRSEMNVSTLELGDSALYLCASSLAAGTEAFFGQGTRLTVV.